The 29 T cell receptor beta chains below were found in one sample sequenced in a study of blood T cells in healthy people across ages. For the second PCR, which ran for roughly 7 to 11 cycles, a sample-barcoded 5' primer and a J-beta primer mix were used. In TCRdb, the 5' RACE reads were re-called with MiXCR into one record per CDR3 protein. The sample consists of around 1.7 million distinct CDR3 sequences, roughly 27% of them appearing once. The material sequenced was blood. The receptors stem from a woman between 25 and 40 years old in good health.

The genes are TRBV20-1 and TRBJ2-3, with D possibly being TRBD2 (5 bases). V was clipped by 1 base and J by 1 base, with 9 bases between them. The CDR3 runs to 14 residues. CDR1 is DFQATT and CDR2 is SNEGSKA in the germline V gene (reference sequence). This CDR3 is CSARGNSGTDTQYF. The CDR3 coding sequence is TGCAGTGCTAGAGGGAATAGCGGCACAGATACGCAGTATTTT.

Of note for this clonotype: This sequence may be a read error, since a much larger clone differs from it by one base. The chain links TRBV13 to TRBJ2-3; 10 bases are shared with TRBD2. CDR1 and CDR2 from the germline V gene are PRHDT and FYEKMQ (reference sequence). The CDR3 is 14 residues long. The trim removed 3 bases at V and 4 bases at J, leaving 1 base unmatched. The CDR3 spells CASSFSGRSDTQYF. The CDR3 nucleotides read TGTGCCAGCAGCTTTAGCGGGAGGTCAGATACGCAGTATTTT.

V usage is TRBV12-3 or TRBV12-4 and J usage is TRBJ2-2; TRBD2 is a possible D gene (5 bases). The CDR3 has 17 residues. V lost 0 bases, J lost 5 bases, and 16 bases lay in between. The CDR3 is CASSLAGAGKGTGELFF. In DNA form, the CDR3 reads TGTGCCAGCAGTTTAGCCGGAGCCGGGAAAGGGACCGGGGAGCTGTTTTTT.

This clonotype was detected only a few times. The genes are TRBV24-1 and TRBJ2-1; no definite D call. Germline CDR1 reads KGHDR; CDR2 reads SFDVKD. This CDR3 is built from 13 residues. V was clipped by 7 bases and J by 3 bases, with 9 bases between them. The DNA of the CDR3 is TGTGCCACCAGGGATGGAAACTACAATGAGCAGTTCTTC. The encoded protein is CATRDGNYNEQFF.

This clonotype was detected many times. The chain's CDR3 is CASSPSGREQYF. The DNA of the CDR3 is TGTGCCAGCAGCCCATCGGGGCGGGAGCAGTACTTC. V usage is TRBV12-3 or TRBV12-4 and J usage is TRBJ2-7; D is possibly TRBD1 or TRBD2 (5 bases each). The CDR3 contains 12 residues. The V end lost 6 bases, the J end lost 7 bases, and 13 bases lay between the germline ends.

The CDR3 bases are TGTGCCTGGAGTGTATCGGGACAGTGGTCCTACGAGCAGTACTTC. Its protein is CAWSVSGQWSYEQYF. This sequence joins TRBV30 and TRBJ2-7; 7 bases line up with TRBD1. There are 15 residues in the CDR3. From germline, CDR1 is GTSNPN and CDR2 SVGIG (reference sequence). The J segment lost 1 base and the V segment lost 0 bases, leaving 6 bases of the junction unmatched.

Worth noting for this clonotype: A read error is possible here, since a much larger clone lies one base away. The chain uses TRBV2 and TRBJ2-1; D is perhaps TRBD2 (6 bases). Between the trimmed V and J ends, which lost 6 bases and 1 base, there was a span of 16 bases. The germline V gene encodes CDR1 SNHLY and CDR2 FYNNEI. CDR3 length: 16 amino acids. The CDR3 protein is CASRLRTIGSYNEQFF. The CDR3 nucleotides read TGTGCCAGCAGACTACGGACTATCGGGTCCTACAATGAGCAGTTCTTC.

This clonotype occurred a few times. This rearrangement joins TRBV27 to TRBJ2-5; D is unclear. The V end lost 3 bases, the J end lost 6 bases, and 11 bases lay between the germline ends. The germline gives CDR1 MNHEY, CDR2 SMNVEV (reference sequence). The CDR3 runs 13 residues. The CDR3 sequence: CASSFTSKQTQYF. CDR3 nucleotides: TGTGCCAGCAGTTTTACGAGTAAGCAGACCCAGTACTTC.

In regard to this clonotype: A much bigger clone sits one base away, suggesting this may be a read error. The chain is built from TRBV10-3 and TRBJ2-7, with TRBD1 matching over 7 bases. Germline V gene data show CDR1 as ENHRY and CDR2 as SYGVKD. The CDR3 has 12 residues. In DNA form, the CDR3 reads TGTGCCATCCGTGAGTTGAGGGGGCTGGGGTACTTC. Protein sequence: CAIRELRGLGYF.

This CDR3 reads CASSLGIGSGRSYEQFF. The CDR3 DNA sequence: TGTGCCAGCAGCTTAGGTATCGGGAGCGGGAGATCTTATGAGCAGTTCTTC. The rearrangement links TRBV7-2 to TRBJ2-1; TRBD2 agrees at 8 bases. There are 17 residues in the CDR3. Germline CDR1 SGHTA, CDR2 FQGNSA. V shed 1 base and J 8 bases; nucleotides not matched to a gene: 13.

The chain combines TRBV9 with TRBJ2-7; 10 bases are a match to TRBD2. Trimming took 0 bases from V and 5 from J; bases not matched to a gene: 8. Germline loops: CDR1 SGDLS, CDR2 YYNGEE. The CDR3 is 16 amino acids. Here the CDR3 reads CASSVGASGSCNEQYF. CDR3 bases: TGTGCCAGCAGCGTAGGCGCTAGCGGGAGTTGCAACGAGCAGTACTTC.

CDR3 DNA sequence: TGTGCCAGCAGTACCGGGGGGTATTCACCCCTCCACTTT. Translation: CASSTGGYSPLHF. The V call is TRBV28, the J call TRBJ1-6; D is possibly TRBD1 (5 bases). The germline gives CDR1 MDHEN, CDR2 SYDVKM. V gave up 5 bases and J gave up 8 bases, with 10 bases separating them. The CDR3 extends over 13 amino acids.

V is TRBV12-3 or TRBV12-4 and J is TRBJ2-5; 7 nucleotides agree with TRBD1. This CDR3 has 14 residues. Germline trimming cut 5 bases from V and 3 bases from J; bases unmatched to any gene: 6. In nucleotides, the CDR3 is TGTGCCAGCAGTCCCTTTGACAGGGAAGAGACCCAGTACTTC. It specifies CASSPFDREETQYF.

The chain recombines TRBV5-1 with TRBJ1-4, with D maybe TRBD1 (5 bases). The germline CDR1 and CDR2 sequences are SGHRS and YFSETQ. The ends were cut back, 2 bases at V and 3 bases at J, with 14 bases in the middle. The CDR3 contains 16 residues. CDR3 sequence: CASSFGAPRSNEKLFF. The CDR3 DNA reads TGCGCCAGCAGCTTTGGGGCCCCGCGATCTAATGAAAAACTGTTTTTT.

The V call is TRBV3-1, the J call TRBJ2-1, with TRBD1 as a possible D gene (6 bases). The CDR3 runs to 12 residues. Germline CDR1 reads LGHDT; CDR2 reads YNNKEL (reference sequence). Between the trimmed V and J ends, which lost 5 bases and 13 bases, there was a span of 15 bases. This CDR3 reads CASSTSTTGQFF. In DNA, the CDR3 is TGTGCCAGCAGCACGTCCACGACAGGTCAGTTCTTC.

The sample holds many counts of this clonotype. The V gene is TRBV20-1, the J gene TRBJ1-4, with 7 bases fitting TRBD1. In germline, CDR1 is DFQATT, CDR2 SNEGSKA (reference sequence). J gave up 7 bases and V 0 bases, and 5 bases lay outside the gene matches. The CDR3 consists of 14 residues. The CDR3 loop reads CSAREARGAEKLFF. The DNA for the CDR3 is TGCAGTGCTAGAGAAGCCAGGGGGGCTGAAAAACTGTTTTTT.

The chain combines TRBV10-3 with TRBJ2-7; possible D gene TRBD2, 6 bases. The CDR3 spans 14 residues. Per germline, CDR1 ENHRY and CDR2 SYGVKD. The V gene lost 6 bases and the J gene lost 4 bases, with 16 bases spanning the gap. CDR3 sequence reads: CAISGGFEMYEQYF. DNA for the CDR3: TGTGCCATCAGCGGAGGGTTCGAAATGTACGAGCAGTACTTC.

This clonotype was recorded a few times. This chain joins TRBV5-1 and TRBJ1-2, with D unresolved. Trimming stripped 0 bases from V and 5 bases from J, with 14 bases between. The CDR3 length is 15 residues. Germline CDR1 and CDR2: SGHRS and YFSETQ. Here the CDR3 reads CASSLGGLAEYGYTF. For the CDR3, the DNA is TGCGCCAGCAGCTTGGGGGGTCTGGCAGAGTATGGCTACACCTTC. Using reference TRBV5-1 and TRBJ1-2 for the parts outside the CDR3, the full variable domain is KAGVTQTPRYLIKTRGQQVTLSCSPISGHRSVSWYQQTPGQGLQFLFEYFSETQRNKGNFPGRFSGRQFSNSRSEMNVSTLELGDSALYLCASSLGGLAEYGYTFGSGTRLTVV.

There are a few counts of this clonotype. The V gene is TRBV5-1, the J gene TRBJ2-1; D is undetermined. Germline V gene data show CDR1 as SGHRS and CDR2 as YFSETQ. The CDR3 sequence is 16 residues long. V gave up 4 bases and J gave up 0 bases, with 14 bases separating them. The CDR3 bases are TGCGCCAGCAGCCATTTTAGCAGAAGCTCCTACAATGAGCAGTTCTTC. Encoded protein: CASSHFSRSSYNEQFF. The entire variable domain, with the rest obtained from reference TRBV5-1 and TRBJ2-1, is as follows: KAGVTQTPRYLIKTRGQQVTLSCSPISGHRSVSWYQQTPGQGLQFLFEYFSETQRNKGNFPGRFSGRQFSNSRSEMNVSTLELGDSALYLCASSHFSRSSYNEQFFGPGTRLTVL.

In this sample, this clonotype turned up a few times. This rearrangement joins TRBV6-1 to TRBJ2-5; D remains ambiguous. CDR3 length: 14 residues. Per germline, CDR1 MNHNS and CDR2 SASEGT. V was clipped by 1 base and J by 3 bases, with 9 bases between them. DNA of the CDR3: TGTGCCAGCAGTGAAGATGTAGCAGAAGAGACCCAGTACTTC. It codes for CASSEDVAEETQYF.

About this clonotype: One base away lies a much larger clone, so this may be a sequencing read error. The V call is TRBV7-9, the J call TRBJ2-7, with 9 nucleotides matching TRBD2. From germline, CDR1 is SEHNR and CDR2 FQNEAQ (reference sequence). Trimming took 5 bases from V and 7 from J; bases not matched to a gene: 12. The CDR3 loop spans 15 amino acids. CDR3 sequence (DNA): TGTGCCAGCAGCATTCTTAGCGGGAGAAACAATGAGCAGTACTTC. Amino acids: CASSILSGRNNEQYF.

V is TRBV5-5 and J is TRBJ2-3, with D perhaps matching TRBD1 (6 bases). Germline values: CDR1 SGHKS, CDR2 YYEKEE (reference sequence). V was shortened by 5 bases and J by 3 bases, with 16 bases between the two germline ends. The CDR3 totals 15 residues. The CDR3 DNA reads as TGTGCCAGCAGGACGGAACAGGGTGGGACAGATACGCAGTATTTT. Encoded protein: CASRTEQGGTDTQYF.

This clonotype was seen once. Relative to the germline gene, one junction end is altered; a read error may explain this. This chain uses TRBV2 with TRBJ2-7, with 7 bases fitting TRBD2. There are 14 residues in the CDR3. In germline, CDR1 is SNHLY, CDR2 FYNNEI. CDR3: CANSLGGSSYEQYF. The CDR3 DNA sequence: TGTGCCAACAGTCTTGGCGGGAGCTCCTACGAGCAGTACTTC.

The chain has TRBV11-2 and TRBJ2-5, with TRBD2 matching over 8 bases. The CDR3 covers 17 residues. The V and J ends lost 0 bases and 11 bases, in that order; junction bases with no gene match: 17. Germline CDR1 SGHAT, CDR2 FQNNGV. Here the CDR3 DNA reads TGTGCCAGCAGCTTAGAGACTCCGGGACTAGTTACGTATGAGCAGTACTTC. Translated: CASSLETPGLVTYEQYF.

This clonotype was seen at least ten times. The rearrangement links TRBV20-1 to TRBJ2-5; 7 bases agree with TRBD2. The CDR3 is made up of 15 amino acids. The germline gives CDR1 DFQATT, CDR2 SNEGSKA (reference sequence). J was trimmed by 5 bases and V by 7 bases; bases with no gene match: 16. CDR3 sequence (DNA): TGCAGTGTTATTGCCCCCGGGGGGTTTTTTGAGACCCAGTACTTC. This translates into CSVIAPGGFFETQYF.

This chain links TRBV6-5 with TRBJ2-1; weak D call: TRBD2 (6 bases). V shed 8 bases and J shed 9 bases, with 17 bases lying between them. Germline V gene sequence: CDR1 MNHEY, CDR2 SVGAGI. This CDR3 comprises 13 residues. The chain's CDR3 is CASGSGPYREQFF. The DNA for the CDR3 is TGTGCCAGCGGTAGCGGTCCCTACCGTGAGCAGTTCTTC.

The rearrangement joins TRBV5-1 to TRBJ1-5, with D possibly being TRBD1 (5 bases). Germline V gives CDR1 SGHRS, CDR2 YFSETQ. The V end lost 2 bases, the J end lost 1 base, and 13 bases lay between the germline ends. The CDR3 has 16 amino acids. CDR3 DNA: TGCGCCAGCAGCTTAGGACACCGGGACAGCAATCAGCCCCAGCATTTT. This gives the protein CASSLGHRDSNQPQHF.

The table lists this clonotype with a few counts. The chain links TRBV20-1 to TRBJ2-3; 8 bases match TRBD2. Germline CDR1 and CDR2: DFQATT and SNEGSKA (reference sequence). Trimming removed 5 bases from V and 0 bases from J; junction bases left unmatched: 16. This CDR3 region has 18 residues. The DNA of the CDR3 is TGCAGTGCTCCTTGGGGGCGGGGGGCCCGGTCGAGCACAGATACGCAGTATTTT. Its protein is CSAPWGRGARSSTDTQYF.

In its sample, this clonotype was seen a few times. V is TRBV20-1 and J is TRBJ2-6; D gene ambiguous. CDR3 length: 17 residues. Per the germline V gene, CDR1 is DFQATT and CDR2 is SNEGSKA (reference sequence). The V and J ends lost 0 bases and 0 bases respectively, with 12 bases between them. The CDR3 reads CSARDTFFSSGANVLTF. In DNA, the CDR3 is TGCAGTGCTAGAGACACTTTCTTTAGCTCTGGGGCCAACGTCCTGACTTTC.